This T cell receptor (beta chain) was obtained from a study of shared clonotypes between healthy human individuals. This clone has only one observation. What it recognizes is unknown. Generated by immunoSEQ multiplex PCR, the TCRdb table keeps only in-frame clones and is missing some. The data hold about 1.1 million clones, with approximately 80% observed a single time. Notes on the study in general: The donor pool, a small one, limited the genetic and exposure-history diversity represented. Clonotype sharing across donors was expected to vary with sequencing depth. Rarefaction indicated that sorted-subset sequencing remained incomplete although depth was large.

The sequence derives from a man aged 18 to 30 in good health. Some clones in this sample may be carry-over from other donors' samples. Sequencing used memory CD4+ T cells from PBMCs. Documented subset: CD45RA-negative fraction.

The CDR3 loop reads CASNLGRRAGETQYF. The CDR3 coding sequence is TGTGCCAGCAACCTGGGACGGAGGGCAGGGGAGACCCAGTACTTC. This chain joins TRBV5-6 and TRBJ2-5, with a possible D match to TRBD2 (6 bases). The CDR3 length is 15 residues. The V gene lost 6 bases and the J gene lost 5 bases, with 20 bases spanning the gap. Germline CDR1 SGHDT, CDR2 YYEEEE.